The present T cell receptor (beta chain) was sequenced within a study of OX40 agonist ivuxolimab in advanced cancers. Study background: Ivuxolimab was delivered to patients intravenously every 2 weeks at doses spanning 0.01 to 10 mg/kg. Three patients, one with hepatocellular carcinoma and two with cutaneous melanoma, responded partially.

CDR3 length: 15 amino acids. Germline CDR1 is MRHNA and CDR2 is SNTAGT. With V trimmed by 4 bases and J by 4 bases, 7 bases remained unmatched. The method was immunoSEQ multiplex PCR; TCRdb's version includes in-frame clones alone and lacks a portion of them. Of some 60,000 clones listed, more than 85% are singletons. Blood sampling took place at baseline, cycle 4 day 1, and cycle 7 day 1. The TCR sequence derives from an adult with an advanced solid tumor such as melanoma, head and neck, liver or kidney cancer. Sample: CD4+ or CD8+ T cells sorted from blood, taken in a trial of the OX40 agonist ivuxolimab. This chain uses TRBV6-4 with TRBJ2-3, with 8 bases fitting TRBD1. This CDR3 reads CASSAETGGADTQYF. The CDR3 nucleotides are TGTGCCAGCAGTGCCGAAACAGGGGGAGCAGATACGCAGTATTTT.